The next 8 T cell receptor beta chains were all read from a single sample in a study of blood T cells in healthy people across ages. The second PCR ran about 6 to 11 cycles with a sample-barcoded 5' primer and J-beta primers. MiXCR, applied by TCRdb to the 5' RACE reads, yields one record per CDR3 protein. The sample contains over 600,000 distinct CDR3 sequences, approximately 40% of which appear only once. Sequencing was done on a sample of blood. Receptor source: a man older than 75 in good health.

This clonotype has a handful of counts. This rearrangement joins TRBV7-2 to TRBJ2-7; the match to TRBD2 covers 11 bases. CDR1 is SGHTA, CDR2 FQGNSA, per germline. CDR3 size: 18 residues. V shed 2 bases and J 2 bases; nucleotides not matched to a gene: 11. This CDR3 is CASSLSLAGGPLAYEQYF. The CDR3 nucleotides are TGTGCCAGCAGCTTATCCTTAGCGGGGGGGCCTTTAGCCTACGAGCAGTACTTC.

Comments on this clonotype: A much larger clone differs by one base, so this may be a read error. The chain uses TRBV7-2 and TRBJ1-2, with unresolved D. This CDR3 is built from 15 residues. Germline V gene data show CDR1 as SGHTA and CDR2 as FQGNSA. V dropped 5 bases and J dropped 8 bases, with 21 bases sitting between them. The CDR3 DNA follows: TGTGCCAGCAGCCTGATTGGCCGGGCGGCGGGAGGCTACACCTTC. Translating gives CASSLIGRAAGGYTF.

As for this clonotype: A much larger clone lies one base from this, so it may be a read error. The V gene is TRBV7-3, the J gene TRBJ2-3; D not certain. CDR1 is SGHTA, CDR2 FQGTGA, per germline. V gave up 5 bases and J gave up 2 bases, with 8 bases separating them. CDR3 length: 13 residues. The CDR3 DNA follows: TGTGCCAGCAGCCCCCATAACACAGATACGCAGTATTTT. Protein: CASSPHNTDTQYF.

In this sample, this clonotype turned up many times. The chain recombines TRBV11-2 with TRBJ2-1; D gene unclear. Trimming cost V 1 base and J 15 bases, with 16 bases left between them. Germline assignment: CDR1 SGHAT and CDR2 FQNNGV. CDR3 length equals 13 residues. The chain's CDR3 is CASSLGSRIFTFF. CDR3 nucleotides: TGTGCCAGCAGCTTAGGTAGTCGTATTTTTACGTTCTTC.

This clonotype was counted only a few times. The chain combines TRBV7-9 with TRBJ1-5; the D is unclear. This CDR3 is built from 15 residues. From germline, CDR1 is SEHNR and CDR2 FQNEAQ (reference sequence). Trimming left V 5 bases short and J 0 bases short, with 11 bases between. CDR3 protein: CASSPGVGSNQPQHF. The CDR3 DNA is TGTGCCAGCAGCCCCGGGGTAGGTAGCAATCAGCCCCAGCATTTT.

The rearrangement links TRBV9 to TRBJ2-3; TRBD1 aligns across 8 bases. The length of the CDR3 is 16 residues. Germline V lookup: CDR1 SGDLS, CDR2 YYNGEE. The V and J ends lost 4 bases and 0 bases, in that order; junction bases with no gene match: 7. The CDR3 bases are TGTGCCAGCAGCTTTAGGGGGGACAGGAGCACAGATACGCAGTATTTT. This encodes CASSFRGDRSTDTQYF. The whole variable domain, remainder taken from reference TRBV9 and TRBJ2-3, is DSGVTQTPKHLITATGQRVTLRCSPRSGDLSVYWYQQSLDQGLQFLIQYYNGEERAKGNILERFSAQQFPDLHSELNLSSLELGDSALYFCASSFRGDRSTDTQYFGPGTRLTVL.

This clonotype has more than one count but fewer than ten. The chain joins TRBV5-6 to TRBJ2-3; D might be TRBD1 or TRBD2, each matching 6 bases. V was cut by 6 bases and J by 7 bases, with 12 bases left in between. This CDR3 is built from 12 residues. Germline V gives CDR1 SGHDT, CDR2 YYEEEE. CDR3 loop: CASTLGGNTQYF. CDR3 DNA: TGTGCCAGCACCCTGGGGGGCAATACGCAGTATTTT.

The chain couples TRBV18 to TRBJ2-1, with a weak D call TRBD2 (5 bases). V was pared by 3 bases and J by 7 bases, with 13 bases between. This CDR3 spans 14 amino acids. Germline V CDR1 and CDR2: KGHSH, LQKENI. The CDR3 bases are TGTGCCAGCTCACCCCGGGGTAGTGGGAATGAGCAGTTCTTC. This codes for CASSPRGSGNEQFF.